A single sample is the source of the 13 T cell receptor beta chains below, sequenced in a study of blood T cell repertoires in COVID-19. The data were produced by immunoSEQ multiplex PCR, yet TCRdb's version contains in-frame clones alone and is incomplete. Of 55,000 to 75,000 clones listed, around 89% are singletons. The sequencing sample was made of peripheral blood. The source is a human donor in a cohort sampled during active COVID-19.

The chain links TRBV5-1 to TRBJ2-3; TRBD1 agrees at 8 bases. This CDR3 region has 14 residues. CDR1 and CDR2 (germline): SGHRS, YFSETQ. J was trimmed by 1 base and V by 4 bases; bases with no gene match: 2. CDR3 region: CASSTGQGTDTQYF. CDR3 nucleotides: TGCGCCAGCAGCACGGGACAGGGCACAGATACGCAGTATTTT.

The chain employs TRBV11-2 and TRBJ1-1, with D hard to call. The V end lost 8 bases, the J end lost 6 bases, and 10 bases lay between the germline ends. Germline assignment: CDR1 SGHAT and CDR2 FQNNGV. This CDR3 has 11 amino acids. The CDR3 spells CASHPWPEAFF. For the CDR3, the DNA is TGTGCCAGCCATCCCTGGCCTGAAGCTTTCTTT.

The chain has TRBV14 and TRBJ2-7; no definite D call. V lost 4 bases, J lost 1 base, and 11 bases lay in between. The CDR3 consists of 14 residues. The germline CDR1 and CDR2 sequences are SGHDN and FVKESK. The DNA of the CDR3 is TGTGCCAGCAGCCCAACTCAGCGTTCCTACGAGCAGTACTTC. Translation gives CASSPTQRSYEQYF.

The rearrangement links TRBV28 to TRBJ2-5, with D hard to call. The V gene lost 3 bases and the J gene lost 5 bases, with 4 bases spanning the gap. CDR1 MDHEN and CDR2 SYDVKM come from the germline V gene. The CDR3 is made up of 11 amino acids. The CDR3 coding sequence is TGTGCCAGCAGTTTGTCGGAGACCCAGTACTTC. Its translation: CASSLSETQYF.

The chain links TRBV3-1 (or the pseudogene TRBV3-2) to TRBJ2-5; tentatively, D is TRBD2 (6 bases). Germline V gives CDR1 LGHDT, CDR2 YNNKEL (reference sequence). The CDR3 runs to 15 residues. V was cut by 4 bases and J by 2 bases, with 14 bases left in between. CDR3 sequence: CASSLPGTSQETQYF. The CDR3 coding sequence is TGTGCCAGCAGCCTCCCCGGGACTTCGCAAGAGACCCAGTACTTC.

In nucleotides, the CDR3 is TGTGCCAGCAGCGTAGCAGCGGGAGGAACCGGGGAGCTGTTTTTT. Amino acids: CASSVAAGGTGELFF. The J gene is TRBJ2-2, the V gene TRBV9, with 9 bases lining up with TRBD2. The V gene's germline CDR1 is SGDLS and CDR2 YYNGEE. The CDR3 runs 15 residues. V lost 0 bases to trimming and J lost 5 bases; unmatched junction nucleotides: 2.

This clone was observed once. V usage is TRBV7-8 and J usage is TRBJ2-7; 8 nucleotides line up with TRBD2. This CDR3 comprises 15 residues. The V gene's germline CDR1 is SGHVS and CDR2 FQNEAQ. With V trimmed by 1 base and J by 5 bases, 7 bases remained unmatched. CDR3 DNA: TGTGCCAGCAGCTTAGGGGCTAGCGGGCTTGACGAGCAGTACTTC. Its protein is CASSLGASGLDEQYF.

V is TRBV27 and J is TRBJ2-7, with 7 bases matching TRBD1. The V gene end was trimmed by 1 base and the J gene end by 2 bases; junction bases not matched to a gene: 5. CDR1 and CDR2 from the germline V gene are MNHEY and SMNVEV (reference sequence). This CDR3 has 15 amino acids. CDR3 loop: CASSLYPGTAYEQYF. CDR3 in DNA: TGTGCCAGCAGTTTATATCCCGGGACAGCCTACGAGCAGTACTTC.

This rearrangement joins TRBV19 to TRBJ2-7, with 8 bases identical to TRBD1. Trimming removed 2 bases from V and 5 bases from J; junction bases left unmatched: 8. Germline V lookup: CDR1 LNHDA, CDR2 SQIVND (reference sequence). This CDR3 has 15 amino acids. CDR3 nucleotide sequence: TGTGCCAGTAGTATACGGCACGGACAGGGCGACGAGCAGTACTTC. Amino acid sequence: CASSIRHGQGDEQYF.

V is TRBV10-2 and J is TRBJ2-7; D is undetermined. The CDR3 extends over 13 amino acids. CDR1 and CDR2 (germline): WSHSY, SAAADI. V dropped 2 bases and J dropped 3 bases, with 8 bases sitting between them. CDR3 amino acids: CASSEPPSYEQYF. CDR3 in DNA: TGCGCCAGCAGTGAGCCCCCGAGCTACGAGCAGTACTTC.

As DNA, the CDR3 is TGTGCCAGCAGCTCCCGGGCAGCGGAAAATTCACCCCTCCACTTT. This translates into CASSSRAAENSPLHF. The V and J genes are TRBV9 and TRBJ1-6; D not certain. Germline assignment: CDR1 SGDLS and CDR2 YYNGEE. With 4 bases removed from V and 7 bases from J, the gap between germline ends came to 15 bases. The CDR3 loop spans 15 amino acids.

Here the CDR3 DNA reads TGTGCCAGCACCTCATTTGCGGGGGGGAAGACCCAGTACTTC. It specifies CASTSFAGGKTQYF. The chain combines TRBV25-1 with TRBJ2-5; 9 nucleotides line up with TRBD2. V was pared by 7 bases and J by 6 bases, with 9 bases of the junction left unmatched. This CDR3 comprises 14 residues. Germline-derived CDR1 and CDR2 are MGHDK and SYGVNS.

This chain links TRBV2 with TRBJ1-1; TRBD1 aligns across 10 bases. Germline V CDR1 and CDR2: SNHLY, FYNNEI. CDR3 size: 15 residues. The V gene end was trimmed by 9 bases and the J gene end by 7 bases; junction bases not matched to a gene: 14. The CDR3 DNA follows: TGTGCCAGACAGAACACCGGGGACAGGGGTTTTGAAGCTTTCTTT. It codes for CARQNTGDRGFEAFF.